The 18 T cell receptor beta chains below were found in one sample sequenced in a study of shared T cell receptors in the human thymus. Profiling relied on immunoSEQ multiplex PCR, and the TCRdb table lists in-frame clones only, not all of them. Of under 850,000 clones in the sample, 70% to 90% were seen once. These same records also appear under a second study, on human thymus T cells.

The sample consisted of thymocytes. Receptors originate from a boy in the first two years of life with a congenital heart defect.

The V gene is TRBV5-1, the J gene TRBJ2-1; 9 nucleotides align to TRBD2. Germline CDR1 is SGHRS and CDR2 is YFSETQ. The V gene end was trimmed by 4 bases and the J gene end by 9 bases; junction bases not matched to a gene: 11. This CDR3 contains 15 residues. The chain's CDR3 is CASSGSGLAVGEQFF. The CDR3 DNA is TGCGCCAGCAGCGGCTCGGGACTAGCTGTCGGTGAGCAGTTCTTC. The entire variable domain, with the rest obtained from reference TRBV5-1 and TRBJ2-1, is as follows: KAGVTQTPRYLIKTRGQQVTLSCSPISGHRSVSWYQQTPGQGLQFLFEYFSETQRNKGNFPGRFSGRQFSNSRSEMNVSTLELGDSALYLCASSGSGLAVGEQFFGPGTRLTVL.

CDR3 loop: CASSLTSGYEQFF. Written as DNA, the CDR3 is TGCGCCAGCAGTCTGACTTCGGGGTATGAGCAGTTCTTC. The V call is TRBV5-1, the J call TRBJ2-1; the D gene is possibly TRBD2 (5 bases). This CDR3 contains 13 residues. Per the germline V gene, CDR1 is SGHRS and CDR2 is YFSETQ. V was cut by 5 bases and J by 8 bases, with 14 bases left in between.

The chain combines TRBV23-1 with TRBJ1-1; no firm D call. TRBV23-1 is an open reading frame whose function is uncertain. V was pared by 3 bases and J by 0 bases, with 11 bases between. The CDR3 has 15 amino acids. Written as DNA, the CDR3 is TGCGCCAGCAGTCACACTTGGAGTCTGAACACTGAAGCTTTCTTT. It codes for CASSHTWSLNTEAFF.

The chain couples TRBV29-1 to TRBJ2-3, with 10 bases aligning to TRBD2. Germline V CDR1 and CDR2: SQVTM, ANQGSEA. This CDR3 region has 11 residues. V lost 7 bases and J lost 13; bases outside the gene matches: 8. The CDR3 DNA reads as TGCAGCGCCGAAAGCCTAGCGGGAGAGTATTTT. Translating it yields CSAESLAGEYF.

This clone appeared a single time. This chain joins TRBV7-8 and TRBJ2-3; tentatively, D is TRBD2 (5 bases). V gave up 4 bases and J gave up 2 bases, with 13 bases separating them. CDR3 length: 15 residues. In germline, CDR1 is SGHVS, CDR2 FQNEAQ. The CDR3, as DNA: TGTGCCAGCAGCTCGTTTCGGACTTTCACAGATACGCAGTATTTT. This translates into CASSSFRTFTDTQYF. The variable domain in full, completed from reference TRBV7-8 and TRBJ2-3, reads GAGVSQSPRYKVAKRGQDVALRCDPISGHVSLFWYQQALGQGPEFLTYFQNEAQLDKSGLPSDRFFAERPEGSVSTLKIQRTQQEDSAVYLCASSSFRTFTDTQYFGPGTRLTVL.

The chain links TRBV27 to TRBJ2-2; tentatively, D is TRBD2 (5 bases). The ends were cut back, 0 bases at V and 8 bases at J, with 16 bases in the middle. The CDR3 sequence is 16 residues long. Germline CDR1 and CDR2: MNHEY and SMNVEV (reference sequence). CDR3 in DNA: TGTGCCAGCAGTTTATCACGGACTGGCAGCCAAGGGGAGCTGTTTTTT. This translates into CASSLSRTGSQGELFF.

The chain is built from TRBV7-9 and TRBJ2-5, with D maybe TRBD1 (7 bases). This CDR3 region has 15 residues. Germline-derived CDR1 and CDR2 are SEHNR and FQNEAQ (reference sequence). The V gene lost 3 bases and the J gene lost 3 bases, with 14 bases spanning the gap. CDR3 DNA sequence: TGTGCCAGCAGCTTTAGCAGGGGGGAGGAAGAGACCCAGTACTTC. Translation: CASSFSRGEEETQYF.

The chain recombines TRBV6-6 with TRBJ2-1; 7 nucleotides agree with TRBD2. The CDR3 totals 14 residues. CDR1 and CDR2 from the germline V gene are MNHNY and SVGAGI (reference sequence). V lost 2 bases and J lost 6; bases outside the gene matches: 4. CDR3 nucleotide sequence: TGTGCCAGCAGTTACGGGACTACGTTCAATGAGCAGTTCTTC. It specifies CASSYGTTFNEQFF.

The chain uses TRBV6-5 and TRBJ2-5; 11 bases line up with TRBD1. V shed 5 bases, J shed 5 bases, and the junction held 4 bases outside the gene matches. This CDR3 is built from 14 residues. Germline V gene data show CDR1 as MNHEY and CDR2 as SVGAGI. In DNA, the CDR3 is TGTGCCAGCAGTCCGGACAGGGGGCACGAGACCCAGTACTTC. This encodes CASSPDRGHETQYF.

The chain couples TRBV6-1 to TRBJ2-4; 10 bases map to TRBD1. The V and J ends lost 3 bases and 1 base, in that order; junction bases with no gene match: 3. The length of the CDR3 is 16 residues. Germline assignment: CDR1 MNHNS and CDR2 SASEGT. The CDR3 loop reads CASSDRQGAAKNIQYF. The CDR3 coding sequence is TGTGCCAGCAGTGACCGACAGGGGGCGGCCAAAAACATTCAGTACTTC.

The rearrangement joins TRBV27 to TRBJ2-7; D call uncertain. The CDR3 is made up of 13 amino acids. The V gene lost 1 base and the J gene lost 6 bases, with 10 bases spanning the gap. Germline CDR1 reads MNHEY; CDR2 reads SMNVEV (reference sequence). The DNA of the CDR3 is TGTGCCAGCAGTTTATACCAGGCCGGCGAGCAGTACTTC. It encodes CASSLYQAGEQYF.

This clone was counted only a few times. The J gene is TRBJ2-5, the V gene TRBV15; 8 nucleotides line up with TRBD2. The CDR3 length is 17 residues. The germline gives CDR1 LNHNV, CDR2 YYDKDF (reference sequence). The junction had 11 bases not matched to a gene; V was cut back by 0 bases and J by 5 bases. The CDR3 coding sequence is TGTGCCACCAGCAGAGATCGAAACGGGAGGGCGGGGGAGACCCAGTACTTC. As protein: CATSRDRNGRAGETQYF.

This chain connects TRBV11-2 to TRBJ2-7, with D maybe TRBD2 (6 bases). The CDR3 length is 15 residues. V was clipped by 5 bases and J by 2 bases, with 16 bases between them. Germline loops: CDR1 SGHAT, CDR2 FQNNGV. The CDR3 region has the DNA TGTGCCAGCAGCACCCCGGGACTTCCAACCTACGAGCAGTACTTC. It is translated as CASSTPGLPTYEQYF.

The gene calls are TRBV19 and TRBJ2-5, with a possible D match to TRBD2 (5 bases). Trimming took 6 bases from V and 4 from J, leaving 21 bases between them. The CDR3 is 16 residues long. Germline V gene lookup returns CDR1 LNHDA and CDR2 SQIVND (reference sequence). The CDR3 region is CASSQELEWGLETQYF. The CDR3 DNA reads TGTGCCAGTAGCCAGGAACTAGAGTGGGGTCTAGAGACCCAGTACTTC.

The chain joins TRBV25-1 to TRBJ2-2; D may be TRBD2 (7 bases). Trimming removed 1 base from V and 6 bases from J, with 15 bases in between. There are 16 residues in the CDR3. CDR1 and CDR2 (germline): MGHDK, SYGVNS. The CDR3 DNA follows: TGTGCCAGCAGTGAATTGGGGGGGCGGCACGCCGGGGAGCTGTTTTTT. Protein product: CASSELGGRHAGELFF.

This clone was observed once. The chain has TRBV5-5 and TRBJ2-5; unclear D gene. Trimming removed 1 base at V and 5 bases at J, with 15 bases between. CDR1 and CDR2 from the germline V gene are SGHKS and YYEKEE (reference sequence). The CDR3 runs to 15 residues. CDR3 sequence reads: CASSLRVRPGETQYF. The CDR3, as DNA: TGTGCCAGCAGCTTGCGGGTACGGCCTGGGGAGACCCAGTACTTC.

The J gene is TRBJ2-7, the V gene TRBV4-2; TRBD2 aligns across 7 bases. Germline CDR1 is LGHNA and CDR2 is YNFKEQ. The CDR3 contains 16 residues. The junction had 11 bases not matched to a gene; V was cut back by 3 bases and J by 3 bases. The CDR3 protein is CASSHHRDYNLYEQYF. In nucleotides, the CDR3 is TGTGCCAGCAGCCACCACCGGGACTATAACCTCTACGAGCAGTACTTC.

In nucleotides, the CDR3 is TGTGCCAGTAGTATAGTCCAGGGTGGTCAGCCCCAGCATTTT. This sequence encodes CASSIVQGGQPQHF. The rearrangement uses TRBV19 and TRBJ1-5; the D gene is possibly TRBD1 (5 bases). The CDR3 totals 14 residues. Between the trimmed V and J ends, which lost 1 base and 6 bases, there was a span of 10 bases. Germline V gene sequence: CDR1 LNHDA, CDR2 SQIVND (reference sequence).